Detailed here is one TCR beta chain. Its antigen specificity is not known. No per-base quality is available; no much larger clone lies one base away. The same CDR3 arises from other DNA sequences in this sample as well. Using the deep immunoSEQ assay, TCR CDR3 regions were amplified from genomic DNA by multiplex PCR. Genomic DNA extracted from each cell subset was distributed evenly over all wells of several immunoSEQ 96-well plates, and each plate served as one replicate. For sorted subsets, 200 to 250 ng genomic DNA, equal to 30,000 to 35,000 T cell genomes, was loaded into each replicate PCR. Purified libraries were measured with a Qubit 3.0 fluorometer, size-checked on a Bioanalyzer 2100, and measured again with the KAPA Library Quantification kit. Each immunoSEQ 96-well plate was sequenced on its own single-read 150-cycle Illumina NextSeq 550 flow cell. The original methods were these. Because the immunoSEQ output held only junctional sequences and lacked quality scores, the filtering could not match the filtering applied to full-length reads. Sequences were annotated with PyIR, a Python wrapper for IgBLAST v1.9, and V/J genes and CDR3 were assigned using IMGT germline references. Reads were removed for weak V/J assignments (E-value above 1e-6), missing CDR3, stop codons, out-of-frame junctions, or ambiguous translated residues. A V3J clonotype was defined by an identical inferred V gene, J gene, and CDR3 amino acid sequence. The percentage overlap between two repertoires was calculated by dividing the number of shared unique clonotypes by the size of the smaller repertoire. Three approaches were used to assess repertoire richness: RTK rarefaction, the Chao1 estimator, and Recon v2.1 estimates of unobserved clonotypes. Generation probabilities were computed with OLGA for all TCRbeta clonotypes obtained by the gDNA method from a few donors. Sourced from immuneACCESS, this table was stored by TCRdb with only in-frame sequences that have V and J called. A share of the clones is absent; for the studies checked, an unresolved V gene accounts for under half, and the remainder has no known explanation. The V and J calls and clone size were taken over from that table, and D and trimming were inferred from the DNA. Across this sample there are hundreds of thousands of clones, with 90% to 98% seen only once. The ten top clones hold 0.32% of the sample.

The sample comes from a study of shared clonotypes between healthy human individuals (dated by TCRdb to 2018 to 2020). About the investigation overall: The cohort included a few men and a couple of women between 18 and 49 years of age. Different laboratories and diverse techniques were used to prepare libraries and sequence TCR repertoires, to increase sequencing depth and limit assay-specific biases. Between about 0.94 and 8.9 billion PBMCs per donor were obtained by leukapheresis. The study deeply sequenced blood TCR repertoires of roughly five healthy adults to estimate repertoire size and the extent of clonotype sharing between individuals. For each donor, CD4 naive and CD4 memory were each given three plates, CD8 naive was given two plates, and CD8 memory was given one plate. What the research found in general, with its limitations: Incomplete sequencing was indicated by rarefaction of sorted-subset datasets, despite the large sequencing depth. Naive subsets generally had larger estimated clonotype richness than memory subsets. Because the study included only a small number of donors, the genetic and exposure-history diversity represented was limited. Sampling was restricted to blood, and TCR repertoires in tissues likely differ from the TCR repertoires found in blood. Based on pairwise subsampling, the degree of clonotype sharing among donors was expected to be affected by sequencing depth. Across a handful of donors, roughly 5.1% of naive CD4, roughly 3.3% of naive CD8, 2.3% of memory CD4, and about 0.4% of memory CD8 clonotypes were shared. Compared with non-shared clonotypes, clonotypes shared by all four sorted-subset donors had higher generation probabilities.

The CDR3, from cysteine to phenylalanine, totals 13 residues. The CDR3 DNA has 39 bases and is translated from base 1. Deletion took 5 bases off V and 3 bases off J, with a span of 11 bases between the germline ends. Per the germline V gene (reference sequence), LNHDA is the CDR1 and SQIVND is the CDR2. Donors were healthy HIV-negative adults with no recently reported acute infections or vaccinations. Only Caucasian adults living in Nashville, Tennessee, USA were represented among the donors. CD8 memory samples consisted of magnetically selected CD45RO+ cells combined with CCR7-negative CD45RA+ effector memory (TemRA) cells. Blood was obtained by leukapheresis, after which PBMCs were separated by Ficoll-Histopaque density gradient centrifugation and cryopreserved in liquid nitrogen vapor phase. Analytical flow cytometry was used to check the purity and quantity of each magnetically sorted T cell population. From each sorted fraction, genomic DNA was isolated and quantified by UV absorbance on a Nanodrop 2000c.

The TCR sequence derives from a man under 40 in good health. The chain was built from TRBV19 and TRBJ2-7; the D gene is possibly TRBD1, with 5 bases matching. The sample was memory CD8+ T cells sorted from blood. In light of the paper, this sample's cell subset or site label describes: CD45RO+ cells pooled with CCR7-negative TemRA cells. The DNA sequence is as follows: TGTGCCAGTAGTCCCAGGGCTAGCTACGAGCAGTACTTC. It specifies CASSPRASYEQYF.